Listed here are 19 T cell receptor beta chains from one sample, sequenced in a study of spatial heterogeneity in lung cancer. TCRdb processed the 5' RACE reads anew with MiXCR; each CDR3 protein has one entry. The repertoire consists of approximately 22,000 distinct CDR3 sequences, with over 4.5% occurring once and the leading ten covering less than 45%. The time point here: sample taken at primary tumor resection. Whole RNA was taken from tumor, nontumor lung or frozen PBMC; it was then sequenced unsorted. Sequences were derived from PBMCs, sampled at surgery. These receptor sequences come from a male donor with early-stage non-small cell lung cancer.

This clonotype was recorded at least ten times. The gene calls are TRBV7-9 and TRBJ2-1, with a weak D call TRBD2 (6 bases). The CDR3 has 16 residues. CDR1 SEHNR and CDR2 FQNEAQ come from the germline V gene (reference sequence). V dropped 2 bases and J dropped 7 bases, with 18 bases sitting between them. The DNA for the CDR3 is TGTGCCAGCAGCTTAACGACTAGTAGGTTTTGGAATGAGCAGTTCTTC. It encodes CASSLTTSRFWNEQFF.

In its sample, this clonotype was seen many times. The V call is TRBV20-1, the J call TRBJ2-1, with D perhaps given as TRBD1 or TRBD2 (5 bases each). V lost 0 bases to trimming and J lost 9 bases, with 24 bases between them. The length of the CDR3 is 17 residues. Germline CDR1 and CDR2: DFQATT and SNEGSKA (reference sequence). The CDR3 region has the DNA TGCAGTGCTAGAGATCTGAGGTTAGGGGAGCGTGTCGGTGAGCAGTTCTTC. It codes for CSARDLRLGERVGEQFF.

The chain has TRBV20-1 and TRBJ2-3, with 8 bases identical to TRBD2. Germline V gene sequence: CDR1 DFQATT, CDR2 SNEGSKA (reference sequence). The trim removed 3 bases at V and 1 base at J, leaving 3 bases unmatched. CDR3 size: 14 residues. Written as DNA, the CDR3 is TGCAGTGCTAGCAGGCGGGAGGGCACAGATACGCAGTATTTT. Translating gives CSASRREGTDTQYF.

This clonotype was picked up many times. The chain couples TRBV6-6 to TRBJ2-5; possibly TRBD2 for D (6 bases). The CDR3 runs to 14 residues. Between the trimmed V and J ends, which lost 7 bases and 5 bases, there was a span of 17 bases. Germline-derived CDR1 and CDR2 are MNHNY and SVGAGI (reference sequence). The CDR3 here is CASTLRGFMETQYF. CDR3 sequence (DNA): TGTGCCAGCACCCTACGGGGGTTTATGGAGACCCAGTACTTC.

This clonotype showed up many times. The chain uses TRBV6-2 or TRBV6-3 and TRBJ2-5; 12 positions agree with TRBD2. The CDR3 spans 19 residues. From germline, CDR1 is MNHEY and CDR2 SVGEGT. V lost 2 bases to trimming and J lost 0 bases; unmatched junction nucleotides: 10. The CDR3 DNA reads TGTGCCAGCAGTTACCCGACTAGCGGGAGAGGAGGGGACCAAGAGACCCAGTACTTC. Translating gives CASSYPTSGRGGDQETQYF.

This clonotype was counted at least ten times. CDR3 nucleotides: TGTGCCAGCAGCCCGGGCGGGGAGACCCAGTACTTC. It codes for CASSPGGETQYF. The chain is built from TRBV5-6 and TRBJ2-5; maybe TRBD2 (5 bases). V was pared by 4 bases and J by 5 bases, with 9 bases between. The CDR3 sequence is 12 residues long. The V gene's germline CDR1 is SGHDT and CDR2 YYEEEE.

The sample holds many counts of this clonotype. V is TRBV7-3 and J is TRBJ2-6; unclear D gene. The germline V gene has CDR1 SGHTA and CDR2 FQGTGA. The CDR3 sequence is 15 residues long. V was shortened by 5 bases and J by 0 bases, with 8 bases between the two germline ends. The chain's CDR3 is CASSRRSSGANVLTF. The CDR3 region has the DNA TGTGCCAGCAGCCGCAGGTCCTCTGGGGCCAACGTCCTGACTTTC.

This clonotype occurred many times. The CDR3 coding sequence is TGTGCCAGCAGCTTAGTGGGACAGAGCTACGAGCAGTACTTC. This sequence encodes CASSLVGQSYEQYF. V gene TRBV7-9 combines with J gene TRBJ2-7; 7 bases agree with TRBD1. Per germline, CDR1 SEHNR and CDR2 FQNEAQ (reference sequence). CDR3 length: 14 residues. V lost 1 base and J lost 3; bases outside the gene matches: 3.

This clonotype was observed at least ten times. The chain employs TRBV5-1 and TRBJ2-7, with D possibly TRBD2 on 5 matching bases. The germline gives CDR1 SGHRS, CDR2 YFSETQ. The CDR3 loop spans 13 amino acids. The V end was cut by 9 bases, the J end by 6 bases, with 19 bases between. The CDR3 region has the DNA TGCGCCACCTCCTGGGGAATCGGAGGCGAGCAGTACTTC. Protein sequence: CATSWGIGGEQYF.

This clonotype was detected ten times or more. V usage is TRBV12-3 or TRBV12-4 and J usage is TRBJ2-1, with D perhaps TRBD2 (6 bases). Trimming pared 5 bases from V and 14 bases from J, leaving 16 bases between. CDR3 length: 12 residues. The CDR3 here is CASSTDPGLEFF. The CDR3 DNA is TGTGCCAGCAGTACGGACCCGGGACTGGAGTTCTTC.

This clonotype showed up many times. The chain has TRBV7-6 and TRBJ2-4; D is uncertain. CDR3 length: 15 amino acids. Trimming shortened V by 5 bases and J by 5 bases, and 16 bases separated the two germline ends. Germline V gives CDR1 SGHVS, CDR2 FNYEAQ. CDR3 nucleotide sequence: TGTGCCAGCAGCGTCCCAAGCAGGTTCGAAAACATTCAGTACTTC. Its protein product is CASSVPSRFENIQYF.

This clonotype was seen at least ten times. V usage is TRBV6-2 or TRBV6-3 and J usage is TRBJ2-1; D not resolved. The V gene's germline CDR1 is MNHEY and CDR2 SVGEGT. Deletions cut 5 bases from V and 5 bases from J, with 19 bases between. The CDR3 runs 16 residues. In DNA form, the CDR3 reads TGTGCCAGCAGTAGACCCGCGAACGCTGGACACAATGAGCAGTTCTTC. Amino acids: CASSRPANAGHNEQFF.

This clonotype was counted ten times or more. This sequence joins TRBV6-5 and TRBJ2-3, with D unclear. Trimming left V 0 bases short and J 1 base short, with 11 bases between. This CDR3 comprises 16 residues. Per germline, CDR1 MNHEY and CDR2 SVGAGI. CDR3 amino acids: CASSYSLAGGTDTQYF. Here the CDR3 DNA reads TGTGCCAGCAGTTACTCGTTAGCCGGTGGCACAGATACGCAGTATTTT.

This clonotype was counted a few times. The chain has TRBV19 and TRBJ2-1, with D unresolved. The V end was cut by 3 bases, the J end by 5 bases, with 8 bases between. The V gene's germline CDR1 is LNHDA and CDR2 SQIVND (reference sequence). This CDR3 comprises 13 residues. The CDR3 region is CASSMYVNNEQFF. The CDR3 region has the DNA TGTGCCAGTAGTATGTACGTAAACAATGAGCAGTTCTTC.

For this clonotype: One junction end does not reproduce the germline sequence, and a read error may be involved. V is TRBV28 and J is TRBJ2-5, with 8 bases identical to TRBD1. The CDR3 sequence is 16 residues long. CDR1 is MDHEN, CDR2 SYDVKM, per germline. The DNA for the CDR3 is TGTACCAGCAGTTCACGAGGGACAGGCCCACAAGAGACCCAGTACTTC. Its protein product is CTSSSRGTGPQETQYF.

This clonotype occurred many times. The J gene is TRBJ2-1, the V gene TRBV20-1, with 7 bases that match TRBD2. Per germline, CDR1 DFQATT and CDR2 SNEGSKA (reference sequence). After removal of 7 bases from V and 4 bases from J, the junction contained 10 bases not matched to a gene. The CDR3 contains 14 residues. The CDR3 here is CSVVRASGYNEQFF. As DNA, the CDR3 is TGCAGTGTGGTACGGGCTAGCGGTTACAATGAGCAGTTCTTC.

This clonotype was seen repeatedly, ten times or more. This chain joins TRBV5-1 and TRBJ2-1, with D possibly being TRBD2 (5 bases). The V end lost 5 bases, the J end lost 5 bases, and 11 bases lay between the germline ends. The CDR3 has 13 amino acids. CDR1 and CDR2 (germline): SGHRS, YFSETQ. The CDR3 here is CASRGSGNNEQFF. The CDR3, as DNA: TGCGCCAGCAGGGGGAGCGGAAACAATGAGCAGTTCTTC.

Comment on this clonotype: Just one base apart from a much larger clone, this may be a read error. J is TRBJ2-3 and V is TRBV7-2, with D possibly being TRBD1 (5 bases). Germline values: CDR1 SGHTA, CDR2 FQGNSA. This CDR3 is built from 16 residues. CDR3 loop: CASTLGVLSVSDTQYF. Written as DNA, the CDR3 is TGTGCCAGCACCTTAGGGGTGCTAAGTGTCTCAGATACGCAGTATTTT.

The V call is TRBV20-1, the J call TRBJ2-7; 9 bases match TRBD2. This CDR3 region has 15 residues. Looked up from germline, CDR1 is DFQATT and CDR2 is SNEGSKA (reference sequence). The junction had 11 bases not matched to a gene; V was cut back by 6 bases and J by 2 bases. The CDR3 loop reads CSALLREGLTYEQYF. CDR3 nucleotides: TGCAGTGCCCTTTTGCGGGAGGGCTTAACCTACGAGCAGTACTTC.